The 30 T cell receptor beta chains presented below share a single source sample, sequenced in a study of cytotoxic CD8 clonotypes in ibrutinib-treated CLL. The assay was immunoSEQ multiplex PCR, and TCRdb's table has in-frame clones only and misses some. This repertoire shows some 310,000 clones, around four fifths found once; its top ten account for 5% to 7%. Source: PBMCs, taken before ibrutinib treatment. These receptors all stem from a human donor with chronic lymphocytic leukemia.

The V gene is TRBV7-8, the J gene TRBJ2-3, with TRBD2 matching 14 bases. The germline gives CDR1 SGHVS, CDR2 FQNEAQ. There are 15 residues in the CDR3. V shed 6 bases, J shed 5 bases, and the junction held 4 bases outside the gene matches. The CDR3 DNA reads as TGTGCCAGCAGGGGACTAGCGGGAGCTAAAGATACGCAGTATTTT. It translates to CASRGLAGAKDTQYF.

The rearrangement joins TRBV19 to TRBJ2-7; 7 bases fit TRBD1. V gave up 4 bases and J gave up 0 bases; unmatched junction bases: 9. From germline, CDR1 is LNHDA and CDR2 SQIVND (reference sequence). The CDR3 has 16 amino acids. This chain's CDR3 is CASSSPGQDSSYEQYF. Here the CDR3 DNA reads TGTGCCAGTAGTAGTCCCGGACAGGACTCCTCCTACGAGCAGTACTTC.

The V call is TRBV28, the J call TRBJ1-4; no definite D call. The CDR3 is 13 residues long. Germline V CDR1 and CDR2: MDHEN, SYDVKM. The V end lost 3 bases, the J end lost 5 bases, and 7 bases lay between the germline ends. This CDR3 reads CASSLVGNEKLFF. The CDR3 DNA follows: TGTGCCAGCAGTTTGGTGGGGAATGAAAAACTGTTTTTT.

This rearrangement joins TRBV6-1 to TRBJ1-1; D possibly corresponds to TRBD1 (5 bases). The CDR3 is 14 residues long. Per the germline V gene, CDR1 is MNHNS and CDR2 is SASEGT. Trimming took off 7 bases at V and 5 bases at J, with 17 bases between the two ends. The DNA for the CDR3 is TGTGCCAGCACGGTGGGGGGTCCCAATACTGAAGCTTTCTTT. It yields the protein CASTVGGPNTEAFF.

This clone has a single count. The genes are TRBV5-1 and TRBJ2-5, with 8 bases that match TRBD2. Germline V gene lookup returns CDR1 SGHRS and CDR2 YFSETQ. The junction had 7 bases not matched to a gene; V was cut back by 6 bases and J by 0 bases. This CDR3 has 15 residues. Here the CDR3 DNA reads TGCGCCAGCATCCCGGGACTAGTTTACCAAGAGACCCAGTACTTC. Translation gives CASIPGLVYQETQYF.

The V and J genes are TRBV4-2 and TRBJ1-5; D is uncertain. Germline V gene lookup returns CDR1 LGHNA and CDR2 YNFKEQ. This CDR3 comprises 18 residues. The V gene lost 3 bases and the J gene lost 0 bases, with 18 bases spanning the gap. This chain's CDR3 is CASSHTTGPSYSNQPQHF. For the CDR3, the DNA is TGTGCCAGCAGCCACACCACCGGGCCCTCATATAGCAATCAGCCCCAGCATTTT.

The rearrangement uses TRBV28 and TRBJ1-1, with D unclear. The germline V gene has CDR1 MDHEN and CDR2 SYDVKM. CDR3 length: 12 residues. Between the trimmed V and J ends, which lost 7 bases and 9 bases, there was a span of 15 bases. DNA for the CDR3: TGTGCCAGCAATTCGGAGAGGAGAAAAGCTTTCTTT. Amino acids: CASNSERRKAFF.

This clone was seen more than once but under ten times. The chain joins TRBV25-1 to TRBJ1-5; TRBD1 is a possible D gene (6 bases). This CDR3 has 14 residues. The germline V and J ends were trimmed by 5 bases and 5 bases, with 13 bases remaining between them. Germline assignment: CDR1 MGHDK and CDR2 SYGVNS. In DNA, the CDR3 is TGTGCCAGCAGTTTTGGGGGCGACGATCAGCCCCAGCATTTT. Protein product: CASSFGGDDQPQHF.

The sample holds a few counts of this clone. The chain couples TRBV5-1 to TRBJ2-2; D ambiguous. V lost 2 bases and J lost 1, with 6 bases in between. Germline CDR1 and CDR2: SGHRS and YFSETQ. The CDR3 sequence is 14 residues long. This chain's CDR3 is CASSFSVNTGELFF. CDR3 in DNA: TGCGCCAGCAGCTTTTCGGTGAACACCGGGGAGCTGTTTTTT.

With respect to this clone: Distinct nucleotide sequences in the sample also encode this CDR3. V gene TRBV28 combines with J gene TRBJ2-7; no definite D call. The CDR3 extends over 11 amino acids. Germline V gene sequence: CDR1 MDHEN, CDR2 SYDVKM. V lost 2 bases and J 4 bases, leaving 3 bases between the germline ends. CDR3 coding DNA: TGTGCCAGCAGTTTAGTTTACGAGCAGTACTTC. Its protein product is CASSLVYEQYF.

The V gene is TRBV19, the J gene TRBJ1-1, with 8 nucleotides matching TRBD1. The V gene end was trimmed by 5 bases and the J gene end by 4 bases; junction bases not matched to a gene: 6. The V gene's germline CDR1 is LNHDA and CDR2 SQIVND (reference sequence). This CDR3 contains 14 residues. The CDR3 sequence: CASSYRTGFTEAFF. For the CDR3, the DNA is TGTGCCAGTAGTTATAGGACAGGGTTCACTGAAGCTTTCTTT.

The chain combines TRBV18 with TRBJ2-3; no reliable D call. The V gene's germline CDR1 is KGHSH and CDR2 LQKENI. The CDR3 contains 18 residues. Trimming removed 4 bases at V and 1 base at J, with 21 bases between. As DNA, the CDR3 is TGTGCCAGCTCACATTCCAACCTTAGGCGGCTTGGCACAGATACGCAGTATTTT. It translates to CASSHSNLRRLGTDTQYF.

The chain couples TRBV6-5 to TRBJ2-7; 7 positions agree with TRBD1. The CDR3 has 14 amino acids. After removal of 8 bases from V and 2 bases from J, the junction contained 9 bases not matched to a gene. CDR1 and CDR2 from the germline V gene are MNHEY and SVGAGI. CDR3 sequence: CASQDRDRAYEQYF. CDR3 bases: TGTGCCAGCCAAGACCGGGACAGAGCCTACGAGCAGTACTTC.

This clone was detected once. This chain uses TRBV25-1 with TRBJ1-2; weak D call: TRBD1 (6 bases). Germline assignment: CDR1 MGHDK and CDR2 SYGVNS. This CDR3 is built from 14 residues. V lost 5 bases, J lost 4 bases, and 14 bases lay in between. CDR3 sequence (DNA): TGTGCCAGCAGTAAGGGACAAGGGTTCTATGGCTACACCTTC. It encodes CASSKGQGFYGYTF.

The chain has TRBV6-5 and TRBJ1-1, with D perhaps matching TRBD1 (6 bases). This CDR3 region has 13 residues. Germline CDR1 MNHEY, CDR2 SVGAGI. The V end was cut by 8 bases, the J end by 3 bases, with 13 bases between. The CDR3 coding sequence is TGTGCCAGCGGTAGGGACATAGACACTGAAGCTTTCTTT. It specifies CASGRDIDTEAFF.

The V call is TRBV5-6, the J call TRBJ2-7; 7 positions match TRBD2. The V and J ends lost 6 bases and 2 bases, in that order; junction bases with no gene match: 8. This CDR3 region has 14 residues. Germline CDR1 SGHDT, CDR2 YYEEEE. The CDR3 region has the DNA TGTGCCAGCACCCGACTAGCAGTCACCTACGAGCAGTACTTC. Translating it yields CASTRLAVTYEQYF.

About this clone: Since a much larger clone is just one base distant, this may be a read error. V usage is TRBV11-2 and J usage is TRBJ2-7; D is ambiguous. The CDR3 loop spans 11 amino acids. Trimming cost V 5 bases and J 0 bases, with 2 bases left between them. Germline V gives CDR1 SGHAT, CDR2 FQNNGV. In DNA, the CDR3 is TGTGCCAGCAGCGTCTCCTACGAGCAGTACTTC. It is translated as CASSVSYEQYF.

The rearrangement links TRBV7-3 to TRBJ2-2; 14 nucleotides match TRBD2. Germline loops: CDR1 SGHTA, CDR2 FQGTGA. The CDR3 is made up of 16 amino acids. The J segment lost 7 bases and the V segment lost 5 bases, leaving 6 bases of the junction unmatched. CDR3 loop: CASSRLAGGDGGELFF. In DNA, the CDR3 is TGTGCCAGCAGCAGACTAGCGGGAGGGGATGGCGGGGAGCTGTTTTTT.

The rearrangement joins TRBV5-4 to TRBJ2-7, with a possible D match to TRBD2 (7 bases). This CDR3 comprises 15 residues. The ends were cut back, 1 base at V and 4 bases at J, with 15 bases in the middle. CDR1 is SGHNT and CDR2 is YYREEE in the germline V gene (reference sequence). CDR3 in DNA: TGTGCCAGCAGCTTGTTCGGGGGCGGGAGTTACGAGCAGTACTTC. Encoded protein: CASSLFGGGSYEQYF.

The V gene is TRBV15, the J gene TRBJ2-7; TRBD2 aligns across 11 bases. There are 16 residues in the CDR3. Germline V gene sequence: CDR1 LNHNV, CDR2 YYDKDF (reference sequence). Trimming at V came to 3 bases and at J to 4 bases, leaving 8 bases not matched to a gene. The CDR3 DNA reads TGTGCCACCAGCAGGGGAAACGGACTAGCGGGTTACGAGCAGTACTTC. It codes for CATSRGNGLAGYEQYF.

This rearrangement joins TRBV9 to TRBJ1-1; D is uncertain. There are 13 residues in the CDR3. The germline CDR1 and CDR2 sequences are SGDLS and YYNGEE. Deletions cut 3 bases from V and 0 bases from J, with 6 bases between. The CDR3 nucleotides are TGTGCCAGCAGCGCCAACTTGAACACTGAAGCTTTCTTT. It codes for CASSANLNTEAFF.

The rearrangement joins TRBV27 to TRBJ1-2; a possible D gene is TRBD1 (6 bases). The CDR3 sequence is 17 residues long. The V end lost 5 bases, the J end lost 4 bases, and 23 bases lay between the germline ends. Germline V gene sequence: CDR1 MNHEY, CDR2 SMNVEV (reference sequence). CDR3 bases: TGTGCCAGCAGTATACTCCGAACGGGACAAGTCCTCTATGGCTACACCTTC. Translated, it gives CASSILRTGQVLYGYTF.

In DNA form, the CDR3 reads TGTGCCAGCAGTGGTCCGGGATATCAGGCCCAAGAGACCCAGTACTTC. Protein: CASSGPGYQAQETQYF. The rearrangement joins TRBV6-1 to TRBJ2-5; the D gene is possibly TRBD2 (5 bases). CDR1 is MNHNS, CDR2 SASEGT, per germline. The CDR3 sequence is 16 residues long. The germline V and J ends were trimmed by 4 bases and 1 base, with 16 bases remaining between them.

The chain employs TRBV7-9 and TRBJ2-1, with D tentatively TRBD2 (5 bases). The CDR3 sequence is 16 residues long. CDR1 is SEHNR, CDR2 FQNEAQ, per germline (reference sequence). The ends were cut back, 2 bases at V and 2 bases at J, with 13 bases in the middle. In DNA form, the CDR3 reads TGTGCCAGCAGCTTAATGTCCGGACTTACCTACAATGAGCAGTTCTTC. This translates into CASSLMSGLTYNEQFF.

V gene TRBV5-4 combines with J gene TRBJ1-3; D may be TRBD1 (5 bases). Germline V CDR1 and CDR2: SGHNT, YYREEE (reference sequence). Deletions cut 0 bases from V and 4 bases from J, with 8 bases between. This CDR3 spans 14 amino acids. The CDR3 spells CASSLAGTGNTIYF. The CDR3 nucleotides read TGTGCCAGCAGCTTGGCAGGGACGGGAAACACCATATATTTT.

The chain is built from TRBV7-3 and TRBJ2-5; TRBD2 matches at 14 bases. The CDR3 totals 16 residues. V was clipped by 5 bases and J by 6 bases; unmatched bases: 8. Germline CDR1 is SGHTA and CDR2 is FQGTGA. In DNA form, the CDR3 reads TGTGCCAGCAGCGTTGGGACTAGCGGGAGTAGGAAGACCCAGTACTTC. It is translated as CASSVGTSGSRKTQYF.

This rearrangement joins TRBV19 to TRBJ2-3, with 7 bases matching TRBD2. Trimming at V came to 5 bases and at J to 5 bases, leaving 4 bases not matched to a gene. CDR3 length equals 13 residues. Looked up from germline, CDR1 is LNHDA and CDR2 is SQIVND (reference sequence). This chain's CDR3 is CASSRTRRDTQYF. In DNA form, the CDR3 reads TGTGCCAGTAGTCGGACTAGAAGAGATACGCAGTATTTT.

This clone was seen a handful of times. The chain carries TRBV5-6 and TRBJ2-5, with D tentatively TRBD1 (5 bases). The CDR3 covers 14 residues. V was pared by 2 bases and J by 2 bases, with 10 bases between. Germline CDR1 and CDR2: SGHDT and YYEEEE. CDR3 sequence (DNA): TGTGCCAGCAGCTTATGGACACGACAAGAGACCCAGTACTTC. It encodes CASSLWTRQETQYF.

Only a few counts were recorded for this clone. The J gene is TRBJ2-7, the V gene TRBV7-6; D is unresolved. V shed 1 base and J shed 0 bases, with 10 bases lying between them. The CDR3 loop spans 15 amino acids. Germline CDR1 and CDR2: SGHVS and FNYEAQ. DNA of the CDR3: TGTGCCAGCAGCTTAGGTTGGGGTCGCTCCTACGAGCAGTACTTC. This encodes CASSLGWGRSYEQYF.

CDR3 DNA sequence: TGTGCCAGCAGCCCTCTGTACACCGGGGAGCTGTTTTTT. It encodes CASSPLYTGELFF. The chain links TRBV7-2 to TRBJ2-2; D gene uncertain. The CDR3 runs 13 residues. V shed 5 bases and J shed 3 bases, with 7 bases lying between them. Per germline, CDR1 SGHTA and CDR2 FQGNSA.